This T cell receptor (beta chain) emerged from a study of glioma-infiltrating T cells. Notes on the study in general: Non-neoplastic patients had below-expected tissue-blood divergence, while all gliomas exceeded expectation.

Using RNA template, CDR3s of TCR alpha and beta were amplified with iRepertoire arm-PCR. Using its own MiXCR run on the multiplex PCR reads, TCRdb lists one record per CDR3 protein. The sample lists under 200,000 distinct CDR3 sequences, 43% occurring once. This CDR3 spans 14 amino acids. Trimming removed 8 bases from V and 2 bases from J, with 17 bases in between. Germline loops: CDR1 SGHRS, CDR2 YFSETQ. Notes on this clonotype: Antigen specificity is unknown.

Sequenced input: glioma tissue, nonneoplastic brain tissue, or PBMCs (not recorded which). This TCR came from a human donor with low-grade glioma or glioblastoma, undergoing nonglioma brain surgery, or in good health (not recorded which). The chain uses TRBV5-1 and TRBJ2-7; perhaps D is TRBD1 or TRBD2 (5 bases each). CDR3 sequence (DNA): TGCGCCAGTAACCGGGACCCTCGTACCTACGAGCAGTACTTC. Translating gives CASNRDPRTYEQYF.